This TCR beta chain was recorded in a study of blood T cell repertoires in COVID-19. Whole-study context: T cells, B-cell-depleted T cells, or PBMCs provided the cDNA or gDNA that served as material.

V lost 3 bases and J 6 bases, leaving 21 bases between the germline ends. Germline assignment: CDR1 DFQATT and CDR2 SNEGSKA (reference sequence). The CDR3 loop spans 16 amino acids. While infection was still active, Seattle patients were enrolled and then followed longitudinally. The authors' processing: Amplifying reference gene primers gave estimates of nucleated cell counts. The assay was immunoSEQ multiplex PCR, and TCRdb's table has in-frame clones only and misses some. The V and J calls and clone size are taken from that table; D and trimming were inferred from the DNA. The repertoire consists of 290,000 or so clones, with more than 85% occurring once and the leading ten covering over 2%.

Material: peripheral blood. The chain has TRBV20-1 and TRBJ1-5, with a tentative D call TRBD1 (5 bases). The clonotype originates from a woman aged 25 to 45 with COVID-19, enrolled during active disease. In nucleotides, the CDR3 is TGCAGTGCTAGTGGCCAGGGTCTTACGTCGGGTCAGCCCCAGCATTTT. Its protein is CSASGQGLTSGQPQHF.